The clone carrying this T cell receptor (beta chain) was detected a few times. Its antigen is currently unknown. This record comes from a study of naive and memory T cell subsets. Whole-study results and caveats: Far more TCRs reportedly came from tuberculin skin test site biopsies.

Amplification of ligated cDNA took four PCR rounds with SP2 and nested alpha and beta constant primers. TCRdb used MiXCR to reprocess the UMI-ligation and nested PCR reads, holding one entry per CDR3 protein. The sample holds some 40,000 distinct CDR3 sequences, 9.5% to 11% seen once. V lost 5 bases, J lost 6 bases, and 6 bases stayed unmatched. The germline gives CDR1 SGHDT, CDR2 YYEEEE. This CDR3 comprises 15 residues. The sample's treatment: skin biopsy from PPD injection site in Mantoux-positive individual. A UMI-containing oligonucleotide was joined by 3' ligation to the TCR cDNA template. The gene calls are TRBV5-6 and TRBJ2-1; 12 nucleotides line up with TRBD2. The specimen was skin, collected from a tuberculin skin test site. The clonotype was recovered from an adult in good health. The CDR3 spells CASSPPGLAGNEQFF. The CDR3 DNA reads as TGTGCCAGCAGTCCACCGGGACTAGCGGGCAATGAGCAGTTCTTC. Full variable domain (missing parts from reference TRBV5-6 and TRBJ2-1): DAGVTQSPTHLIKTRGQQVTLRCSPKSGHDTVSWYQQALGQGPQFIFQYYEEEERQRGNFPDRFSGHQFPNYSSELNVNALLLGDSALYLCASSPPGLAGNEQFFGPGTRLTVL.